A single sample gave rise to the 25 T cell receptor beta chains below, sequenced in a study of T and B cells in COVID-19 patients. Blood genomic DNA input for TRB amplification was 250-500 ng. BIOMED2 TRB-A/B primer pools were used in multiplex TRB PCR. One entry per CDR3 protein results from TCRdb running MiXCR on the multiplex PCR reads. Of about 27,000 distinct CDR3 sequences detected, 30% to 35% appear once; the ten largest clones hold 1.5% to 2%. The source material was blood. The origin of the receptors is a human donor who had recovered from COVID-19.

This clonotype rates as medium-sized. The gene calls are TRBV19 and TRBJ2-2; TRBD1 agrees at 10 bases. Germline values: CDR1 LNHDA, CDR2 SQIVND (reference sequence). Germline trimming cut 6 bases from V and 4 bases from J; bases unmatched to any gene: 11. The CDR3 consists of 17 residues. The CDR3: CASRSGTGEAGTGELFF. CDR3 bases: TGTGCCAGTAGATCCGGGACAGGGGAAGCGGGCACCGGGGAGCTGTTTTTT.

This clonotype was detected only a few times. The chain uses TRBV30 and TRBJ1-4; 7 positions match TRBD1. CDR1 is GTSNPN and CDR2 is SVGIG in the germline V gene (reference sequence). V lost 1 base, J lost 7 bases, and 3 bases stayed unmatched. The CDR3 contains 13 residues. CDR3 loop: CAWSGQGGEKLFF. The CDR3 bases are TGTGCCTGGAGTGGGCAGGGGGGTGAAAAACTGTTTTTT.

This clonotype rates as medium-sized. V is TRBV29-1 and J is TRBJ2-6; D not certain. Looked up from germline, CDR1 is SQVTM and CDR2 is ANQGSEA. The V gene lost 4 bases and the J gene lost 0 bases, with 13 bases spanning the gap. The CDR3 covers 16 residues. In DNA, the CDR3 is TGCAGCGTTGGAAGGACGGTAAACTCTGGGGCCAACGTCCTGACTTTC. This translates into CSVGRTVNSGANVLTF.

The chain recombines TRBV5-1 with TRBJ2-3, with TRBD1 matching over 10 bases. The CDR3 has 13 amino acids. Trimming cost V 6 bases and J 6 bases; bases outside gene matches: 4. Looked up from germline, CDR1 is SGHRS and CDR2 is YFSETQ. This chain's CDR3 is CASNRGQGDTQYF. In nucleotides, the CDR3 is TGCGCCAGCAACCGGGGACAGGGGGATACGCAGTATTTT.

The chain has TRBV6-2 or TRBV6-3 and TRBJ2-5; 12 bases are shared with TRBD2. V trimming: 6 bases; J trimming: 5 bases; junction bases outside the gene matches: 7. Germline V gives CDR1 MNHEY, CDR2 SVGEGT. This CDR3 is 15 amino acids long. The CDR3 reads CASRIGLAGRETQYF. The CDR3 DNA follows: TGTGCCAGCAGGATAGGACTAGCGGGAAGGGAGACCCAGTACTTC.

This clonotype was counted many times. The chain combines TRBV29-1 with TRBJ1-3, with D unclear. Trimming took 6 bases from V and 4 from J, leaving 16 bases between them. This CDR3 is built from 14 residues. The germline gives CDR1 SQVTM, CDR2 ANQGSEA. CDR3 amino acids: CSVRTDLFGNTIYF. As DNA, the CDR3 is TGCAGCGTCAGGACGGACCTCTTCGGAAACACCATATATTTT. Full variable domain (rest looked up from reference TRBV29-1 and TRBJ1-3): SAVISQKPSRDICQRGTSLTIQCQVDSQVTMMFWYRQQPGQSLTLIATANQGSEATYESGFVIDKFPISRPNLTFSTLTVSNMSPEDSSIYLCSVRTDLFGNTIYFGEGSWLTVV.

This clonotype was detected only a few times. The chain recombines TRBV14 with TRBJ2-5, with TRBD1 as a possible D gene (6 bases). The CDR3 runs to 14 residues. V was trimmed by 5 bases and J by 5 bases, leaving 15 bases between them. Looked up from germline, CDR1 is SGHDN and CDR2 is FVKESK. The CDR3 DNA is TGTGCCAGCAGCTTCGGGACACAAGGGGAGACCCAGTACTTC. This gives the protein CASSFGTQGETQYF.

The J gene is TRBJ2-5, the V gene TRBV24-1; 7 positions match TRBD2. The CDR3 runs to 14 residues. Germline V gene data show CDR1 as KGHDR and CDR2 as SFDVKD. The V segment lost 5 bases and the J segment 0 bases; nucleotides outside the gene matches: 2. This chain's CDR3 is CATSGGGNQETQYF. In DNA form, the CDR3 reads TGTGCCACCAGTGGGGGGGGAAACCAAGAGACCCAGTACTTC.

This clonotype showed up just a few times. This sequence joins TRBV27 and TRBJ2-1; D tentatively reads TRBD1 or TRBD2 (5 bases each). The ends were cut back, 5 bases at V and 5 bases at J, with 13 bases in the middle. CDR1 and CDR2 from the germline V gene are MNHEY and SMNVEV (reference sequence). The CDR3 contains 14 residues. CDR3 nucleotide sequence: TGTGCCAGCAGTCCCGCGAGGGGCCACAATGAGCAGTTCTTC. This translates into CASSPARGHNEQFF.

This clonotype was seen a few times. The V call is TRBV12-3 or TRBV12-4, the J call TRBJ1-4; D gene ambiguous. Trimming pared 3 bases from V and 10 bases from J, leaving 12 bases between. CDR3 length equals 13 residues. CDR3 loop: CASSLSGVGKLFF. CDR3 bases: TGTGCCAGCAGTTTGTCCGGGGTCGGAAAACTGTTTTTT.

The chain carries TRBV18 and TRBJ2-4, with 9 bases aligning to TRBD1. Germline lookup yields CDR1 KGHSH and CDR2 LQKENI. The V and J ends lost 3 bases and 0 bases, in that order; junction bases with no gene match: 6. The CDR3 sequence is 17 residues long. This CDR3 reads CASSPTTGGVAKNIQYF. DNA for the CDR3: TGTGCCAGCTCACCGACGACAGGGGGGGTAGCCAAAAACATTCAGTACTTC.

This clonotype was seen a few times. The V gene is TRBV6-5, the J gene TRBJ2-7; 8 bases are shared with TRBD2. The V segment lost 5 bases and the J segment 0 bases; nucleotides outside the gene matches: 6. This CDR3 is 15 amino acids long. Germline V CDR1 and CDR2: MNHEY, SVGAGI. CDR3 coding DNA: TGTGCCAGCAGTGAATTAGCGGGAACCTCCTACGAGCAGTACTTC. Amino acid sequence: CASSELAGTSYEQYF.

This clonotype was seen more than once but under ten times. The chain carries TRBV27 and TRBJ1-5, with 7 bases that match TRBD1. J gave up 2 bases and V 6 bases, and 7 bases lay outside the gene matches. Germline loops: CDR1 MNHEY, CDR2 SMNVEV (reference sequence). The CDR3 has 15 residues. This CDR3 is CASRETGSGNQPQHF. The CDR3, as DNA: TGTGCCAGCAGGGAGACAGGGAGTGGCAATCAGCCCCAGCATTTT.

The V gene is TRBV20-1, the J gene TRBJ2-2; D ambiguous. Trimming shortened V by 5 bases and J by 5 bases, and 18 bases separated the two germline ends. CDR3 length equals 15 residues. CDR1 and CDR2 (germline): DFQATT, SNEGSKA (reference sequence). The DNA for the CDR3 is TGCAGTGCTCGTCGTAACTGGGTTCGAACCGGGGAGCTGTTTTTT. It encodes CSARRNWVRTGELFF.

This clonotype was seen more than once but under ten times. The V and J genes are TRBV5-1 and TRBJ2-2, with 11 bases aligning to TRBD2. There are 17 residues in the CDR3. Germline V gene data show CDR1 as SGHRS and CDR2 as YFSETQ. J gave up 1 base and V 4 bases, and 6 bases lay outside the gene matches. The CDR3 DNA sequence: TGCGCCAGCAGCCGGGGGGGACTAGCGGAGAACACCGGGGAGCTGTTTTTT. It encodes CASSRGGLAENTGELFF.

Worth noting for this clonotype: An end of the junction does not agree with germline; a read error may underlie this. The rearrangement uses TRBV6-6 and TRBJ2-5; TRBD2 matches 9 bases. CDR1 and CDR2 from the germline V gene are MNHNY and SVGAGI (reference sequence). The CDR3 length is 15 residues. The CDR3 region is CATSDSGLAGETQYF. The CDR3 nucleotides are TGTGCCACCAGTGATTCGGGACTAGCCGGGGAGACCCAGTACTTC.

This clonotype was observed at least ten times. The CDR3 here is CASSIGPGTDTQYF. In DNA, the CDR3 is TGTGCCAGTAGTATCGGACCTGGCACAGATACGCAGTATTTT. V and J are TRBV19 and TRBJ2-3; D is uncertain. Germline V CDR1 and CDR2: LNHDA, SQIVND (reference sequence). Trimming pared 3 bases from V and 1 base from J, leaving 8 bases between. The CDR3 sequence is 14 residues long.

This clonotype showed up just a few times. The CDR3 DNA sequence: TGTGCCTTGGGGTTCACTAGCGGGAAAACGTTCTTC. This gives the protein CALGFTSGKTFF. V is TRBV30 and J is TRBJ2-1; 10 nucleotides match TRBD2. The CDR3 is 12 residues long. With V trimmed by 7 bases and J by 15 bases, 12 bases remained unmatched. From germline, CDR1 is GTSNPN and CDR2 SVGIG (reference sequence).

The sample holds many counts of this clonotype. V usage is TRBV27 and J usage is TRBJ2-1; 8 positions agree with TRBD1. V was clipped by 9 bases and J by 8 bases; unmatched bases: 6. Germline V lookup: CDR1 MNHEY, CDR2 SMNVEV (reference sequence). This CDR3 is 12 amino acids long. In DNA, the CDR3 is TGTGCCAGTTCGGCAGGGGGCGATGAGCAGTTCTTC. It translates to CASSAGGDEQFF.

This clonotype rates as medium-sized (0.01 to 0.1%). This chain uses TRBV29-1 with TRBJ2-1; 12 positions match TRBD1. This CDR3 is built from 14 residues. Germline V lookup: CDR1 SQVTM, CDR2 ANQGSEA. V shed 5 bases, J shed 7 bases, and the junction held 6 bases outside the gene matches. In DNA form, the CDR3 reads TGCAGCGTTCAGGGACAGGGGGCGGGTAATGAGCAGTTCTTC. Protein sequence: CSVQGQGAGNEQFF.

This clonotype has at least ten counts. The chain recombines TRBV5-6 with TRBJ2-1; TRBD1 or TRBD2 may be the D gene (5 bases each). Trimming removed 4 bases at V and 9 bases at J, with 14 bases between. Germline V lookup: CDR1 SGHDT, CDR2 YYEEEE. This CDR3 has 13 residues. CDR3 bases: TGTGCCAGCAGCCGGGTGGGGGAGAGTGAGCAGTTCTTC. Residues: CASSRVGESEQFF.

The table lists this clonotype with a few counts. The CDR3 sequence is CASSYGGGRDYGYTF. The CDR3 nucleotides read TGTGCCAGCAGTTACGGGGGGGGCCGGGACTATGGCTACACCTTC. This chain connects TRBV6-6 to TRBJ1-2, with D possibly being TRBD1 (6 bases). In germline, CDR1 is MNHNY, CDR2 SVGAGI (reference sequence). The CDR3 runs 15 residues. Trimming cost V 2 bases and J 3 bases, with 13 bases left between them.

Ten or more counts support this clonotype. The DNA for the CDR3 is TGTGCCAGTAGCGATCTAGCCAAAAACATTCAGTACTTC. It encodes CASSDLAKNIQYF. This rearrangement joins TRBV19 to TRBJ2-4, with D unclear. The CDR3 has 13 amino acids. Germline values: CDR1 LNHDA, CDR2 SQIVND (reference sequence). Deletions cut 6 bases from V and 0 bases from J, with 6 bases between.

The rearrangement links TRBV7-9 to TRBJ2-3; D is possibly TRBD2 (5 bases). Trimming stripped 3 bases from V and 2 bases from J, with 9 bases between. Germline lookup yields CDR1 SEHNR and CDR2 FQNEAQ (reference sequence). The CDR3 runs to 14 residues. The CDR3 is CASSFQRHTDTQYF. CDR3 in DNA: TGTGCCAGCAGCTTCCAGCGGCACACAGATACGCAGTATTTT.

This sequence joins TRBV10-3 and TRBJ1-1; the D is unclear. CDR1 is ENHRY, CDR2 SYGVKD, per germline. The CDR3 loop spans 14 amino acids. V was pared by 0 bases and J by 1 base, with 6 bases between. The chain's CDR3 is CAISESAPNTEAFF. The CDR3 DNA is TGTGCCATCAGTGAGTCTGCACCGAACACTGAAGCTTTCTTT.